The rows below give T cell receptor beta chains drawn from one sample of a study of response to subunit inactivated influenza vaccine. One entry per CDR3 protein, called by TCRdb with MiXCR from the RT-PCR reads. The table lists 500,000 to 550,000 distinct CDR3 sequences, approximately 7.3% of them singletons, with around 13% in the top ten. The sample in question was PBMCs from blood, obtained less than 30 months after vaccination. The receptors here all came from a man aged 50 to 69 who received an inactivated influenza vaccine. The CDR3 runs from the conserved cysteine through the conserved F or W. A D gene is named only where the DNA matches it firmly. Size is omitted from some rows. Given values are once, few, many or a class for expanded clones.

j_call clone_size v_call d_call cdr3_aa cdr3_nt
TRBJ1-1 few TRBV5-1 TRBD1 CASSLDGQGTEAFF TGCGCCAGCAGCTTGGACGGACAGGGCACTGAAGCTTTCTTT
TRBJ2-5 - TRBV20-1 - CSARKETQYF TGCAGTGCCAGAAAAGAGACCCAGTACTTC
TRBJ1-4 few TRBV6-1 - CASSSLDALIPWGKLFF TGTGCCAGCAGTAGCCTGGACGCGCTGATCCCCTGGGGAAAACTGTTTTTT
TRBJ2-7 - TRBV4-2 TRBD2 CASSRFGLAGEQYF TGTGCCAGCAGCCGATTTGGACTAGCGGGCGAGCAGTACTTC
TRBJ2-5 few TRBV30 - CAWNLPQETQYF TGTGCCTGGAATCTTCCCCAAGAGACCCAGTACTTC
TRBJ2-6 many TRBV5-1 - CASSVTTSGANVLTF TGCGCCAGCAGCGTTACAACCTCTGGGGCCAACGTCCTGACTTTC
TRBJ2-2 - TRBV2 - CASSSLGATGELFF TGTGCCAGCTCGAGCTTGGGCGCAACCGGGGAGCTGTTTTTT
TRBJ2-1 - TRBV11-2 - CASSNTGNEQFF TGTGCCAGCAGCAACACAGGGAATGAGCAGTTCTTC
TRBJ2-3 few TRBV30 - CAWRQGLSTDTQYF TGTGCCTGGAGGCAGGGGCTTAGCACAGATACGCAGTATTTT
TRBJ2-4 many TRBV20-1 TRBD2 CSASPAGGGKNIQYF TGCAGTGCTAGTCCAGCGGGGGGAGGAAAAAACATTCAGTACTTC
TRBJ2-3 - TRBV27 TRBD2 CASSFFSGRSTDTQYF TGTGCCAGCAGTTTCTTTAGCGGGAGAAGCACAGATACGCAGTATTTT
TRBJ1-2 - TRBV12-3/TRBV12-4 - CASSRDGRYGYTF TGTGCCAGCAGCAGAGACGGGCGCTATGGCTACACCTTC
TRBJ2-3 few TRBV20-1 TRBD1 CSARTGGDVTDTQYF TGCAGTGCACGAACAGGGGGCGATGTCACAGATACGCAGTATTTT
TRBJ2-1 many TRBV20-1 - CSGGNYNEQFF TGCAGTGGGGGGAACTACAATGAGCAGTTCTTC
TRBJ2-1 few TRBV19 TRBD2 CASSIGSAGGYNEQFF TGTGCCAGTAGTATTGGTTCAGCGGGAGGTTACAATGAGCAGTTCTTC
TRBJ1-5 many TRBV24-1 - CAPRGNRPITPQHF TGTGCCCCCCGAGGGAACAGGCCTATTACGCCCCAGCATTTT
TRBJ2-6 few TRBV4-2 - CASSQEGGSGANVLTF TGTGCCAGCAGCCAAGAGGGGGGCTCTGGGGCCAACGTCCTGACTTTC
TRBJ2-1 many TRBV3-1 TRBD1 CASSQETGGYNEQFF TGTGCCAGCAGCCAAGAAACAGGGGGGTACAATGAGCAGTTCTTC
TRBJ1-1 - TRBV29-1 - CSVEAGGNTEAFF TGCAGCGTTGAAGCAGGAGGAAACACTGAAGCTTTCTTT
TRBJ2-1 few TRBV12-3/TRBV12-4 TRBD1 CADSGTGGYNEQFF TGTGCCGACTCTGGAACAGGGGGCTACAATGAGCAGTTCTTC
TRBJ2-1 many TRBV20-1 - CSARGQRGYNEQFF TGCAGTGCCAGAGGACAGAGAGGTTACAATGAGCAGTTCTTC
TRBJ2-1 - TRBV30 TRBD2 CAWSVGGGSYNEQFF TGTGCCTGGAGTGTTGGCGGGGGCTCCTACAATGAGCAGTTCTTC
TRBJ1-2 few TRBV2 - CASSEALSNYGYTF TGTGCCAGCAGTGAAGCGCTCAGTAACTATGGCTACACCTTC